The clone carrying this T cell receptor (beta chain) was recorded a few times. As yet, its antigen is unknown. The data were taken from a study of regulatory T cells in long-lasting Graves disease. Indicated time point: newly diagnosed GD, antithyroid drugs for less than 3 months. The TCR library was made from RNA that had been extracted from PBMCs in TRIzol. V lost 0 bases and J 8 bases, leaving 14 bases between the germline ends. CDR1 is ENHRY, CDR2 SYGVKD, per germline. This CDR3 region has 15 residues. Arm-PCR of CDR3 regions with iRepertoire HTBI primers generated TCR beta libraries. TCRdb called the multiplex PCR reads again in MiXCR, with one record for every CDR3 protein. Of hundreds of thousands of distinct CDR3 sequences in the sample, roughly a sixth were seen once. Findings and limits, study-wide: Newly diagnosed Graves' patients had higher TCR diversity than persistent ones. Shared public clonotypes totalled 2,741 in persistent patients, compared with about 970 in new patients.

The same specimen was also included in a second study, on T cells in Graves' hyperthyroidism and ophthalmopathy. That paper states: Patients aged 18 to 65 with hyperthyroidism were newly diagnosed, with duration under 2 months.

This material consisted of peripheral blood mononuclear cells (PBMCs), taken at new diagnosis, from a patient treated with antithyroid drugs. The V and J genes are TRBV10-3 and TRBJ2-1; possible D gene TRBD2, 5 bases. The receptor was derived from a man younger than 35 with Graves disease. The CDR3 DNA follows: TGTGCCATCAGTGAGTCGATACTAGGACGAGATGAGCAGTTCTTC. This sequence encodes CAISESILGRDEQFF.